Listed below are T cell receptor beta chains from one sample, sequenced in a study of cytomegalovirus exposure and HLA in healthy donors. Assay used: immunoSEQ multiplex PCR; TCRdb lists only in-frame clones, some missing. The sample lists approximately 200,000 clones, over 70% occurring once. Sequenced sample: PBMCs. The receptors were sampled from a woman aged 30 to 39 in good health and CMV-seropositive. Each CDR3 is given with its conserved first and last residue. Fields, in order: D gene, J gene, clone size, V gene, CDR3 protein, CDR3 DNA. A D gene is named only where the DNA matches it firmly. Size is stated for part of the rows, as once, few or many counts, or as a class when the clone is expanded.

D gene: TRBD2
J gene: TRBJ2-1
clone size: .
V gene: TRBV6-5
CDR3 protein: CASMEERERYEQFF
CDR3 DNA: TGTGCCAGCATGGAAGAGCGGGAGAGGTATGAGCAGTTCTTC

D gene: .
J gene: TRBJ2-7
clone size: .
V gene: TRBV28
CDR3 protein: CASSFPRGEQYF
CDR3 DNA: TGTGCCAGCAGTTTTCCGAGGGGGGAGCAGTACTTC

D gene: TRBD2
J gene: TRBJ2-1
clone size: .
V gene: TRBV10-2
CDR3 protein: CASSDPTGTSGYEQFF
CDR3 DNA: TGCGCCAGCAGTGATCCAACCGGGACTAGCGGGTATGAGCAGTTCTTC

D gene: .
J gene: TRBJ2-7
clone size: few
V gene: TRBV6-1
CDR3 protein: CASSEMQEGYEQYF
CDR3 DNA: TGTGCCAGCAGTGAAATGCAAGAGGGCTACGAGCAGTACTTC

D gene: TRBD2
J gene: TRBJ2-3
clone size: .
V gene: TRBV28
CDR3 protein: CVSSALAGVGDTQYF
CDR3 DNA: TGTGTCAGCAGTGCCCTAGCGGGAGTCGGGGACACGCAGTATTTT

D gene: TRBD1
J gene: TRBJ2-7
clone size: once
V gene: TRBV7-9
CDR3 protein: CASSYRDRSYEQYF
CDR3 DNA: TGTGCCAGCAGCTACCGGGACAGGTCCTACGAGCAGTACTTC

D gene: .
J gene: TRBJ2-7
clone size: .
V gene: TRBV10-3
CDR3 protein: CAISTGSHEQYF
CDR3 DNA: TGTGCCATCAGCACAGGGTCCCACGAGCAGTACTTC

D gene: .
J gene: TRBJ2-1
clone size: .
V gene: TRBV19
CDR3 protein: CASSIGASSYNEQFF
CDR3 DNA: TGTGCCAGTAGTATAGGGGCCAGCTCCTACAATGAGCAGTTCTTC

D gene: TRBD1
J gene: TRBJ1-4
clone size: .
V gene: TRBV5-6
CDR3 protein: CASSSTGSLEKLFF
CDR3 DNA: TGTGCCAGCAGCTCGACAGGGAGTTTAGAAAAACTGTTTTTT

D gene: .
J gene: TRBJ2-1
clone size: once
V gene: TRBV5-6
CDR3 protein: CASSLVGHLIGEQFF
CDR3 DNA: TGTGCCAGCAGCTTGGTGGGGCACCTTATAGGGGAGCAGTTCTTC

D gene: TRBD2
J gene: TRBJ2-3
clone size: .
V gene: TRBV6-4
CDR3 protein: CASRATSGSTDTQYF
CDR3 DNA: TGTGCCAGCAGGGCCACTAGCGGGAGCACAGATACGCAGTATTTT

D gene: .
J gene: TRBJ1-2
clone size: few
V gene: TRBV6-1
CDR3 protein: CASSESGGYGYTF
CDR3 DNA: TGTGCCAGCAGTGAATCCGGGGGCTATGGCTACACCTTC

D gene: .
J gene: TRBJ1-3
clone size: few
V gene: TRBV11-2
CDR3 protein: CASSFAGNTIYF
CDR3 DNA: TGTGCCAGCAGCTTCGCTGGAAACACCATATATTTT

D gene: .
J gene: TRBJ2-5
clone size: .
V gene: TRBV7-2
CDR3 protein: CASSLVLDSQETQYF
CDR3 DNA: TGTGCCAGCAGCTTAGTTCTGGACTCCCAAGAGACCCAGTACTTC

D gene: .
J gene: TRBJ1-5
clone size: .
V gene: TRBV6-1
CDR3 protein: CASNREYNQPQHF
CDR3 DNA: TGTGCCAGCAACCGGGAGTACAATCAGCCCCAGCATTTT

D gene: TRBD1
J gene: TRBJ1-2
clone size: .
V gene: TRBV28
CDR3 protein: CASSQDRGYGYTF
CDR3 DNA: TGTGCCAGCAGTCAGGACAGGGGCTATGGCTACACCTTC

D gene: TRBD2
J gene: TRBJ2-2
clone size: .
V gene: TRBV4-1
CDR3 protein: CASSQEVSSSGTNTGELFF
CDR3 DNA: TGCGCCAGCAGCCAAGAGGTGTCATCTAGCGGGACCAACACCGGGGAGCTGTTTTTT

D gene: TRBD2
J gene: TRBJ2-1
clone size: .
V gene: TRBV5-1
CDR3 protein: CASSRRTGPGLAGDNEQFF
CDR3 DNA: TGCGCCAGCAGCCGTCGGACAGGGCCGGGACTAGCGGGCGACAATGAGCAGTTCTTC

D gene: .
J gene: TRBJ2-7
clone size: .
V gene: TRBV15
CDR3 protein: CATSRDNLAGEQYF
CDR3 DNA: TGTGCCACCAGCAGAGATAACCTCGCGGGCGAGCAGTACTTC

D gene: .
J gene: TRBJ1-6
clone size: .
V gene: TRBV6-4
CDR3 protein: CASPDSSYSYNSPLHF
CDR3 DNA: TGTGCCAGCCCTGACAGTAGCTACTCCTATAATTCACCCCTCCACTTT

D gene: .
J gene: TRBJ1-1
clone size: .
V gene: TRBV28
CDR3 protein: CASSLFLGGDTEAFF
CDR3 DNA: TGTGCCAGCAGTTTATTCTTGGGAGGGGACACTGAAGCTTTCTTT

D gene: TRBD2
J gene: TRBJ2-7
clone size: few
V gene: TRBV14
CDR3 protein: CASSFGGSSYEQYF
CDR3 DNA: TGTGCCAGCAGCTTTGGCGGGAGCTCCTACGAGCAGTACTTC

D gene: TRBD1
J gene: TRBJ2-2
clone size: .
V gene: TRBV28
CDR3 protein: CASSLTGATGELFF
CDR3 DNA: TGTGCCAGCAGTCTGACAGGGGCCACCGGGGAGCTGTTTTTT

D gene: .
J gene: TRBJ1-4
clone size: once
V gene: TRBV11-2
CDR3 protein: CASSTRVWNEKLFF
CDR3 DNA: TGTGCCAGCAGCACCAGGGTTTGGAATGAAAAACTGTTTTTT

D gene: TRBD2
J gene: TRBJ2-7
clone size: once
V gene: TRBV6-6
CDR3 protein: CASSPLAGAYEQYF
CDR3 DNA: TGTGCCAGCAGTCCCTTAGCGGGAGCCTACGAGCAGTACTTC

D gene: TRBD1
J gene: TRBJ1-1
clone size: .
V gene: TRBV4-2
CDR3 protein: CASSQDRGSLRTEAFF
CDR3 DNA: TGTGCCAGCAGCCAGGACAGGGGGTCACTGAGGACTGAAGCTTTCTTT

D gene: TRBD2
J gene: TRBJ2-1
clone size: .
V gene: TRBV27
CDR3 protein: CASSLSVAGDGNEQFF
CDR3 DNA: TGTGCCAGCAGTTTATCAGTAGCGGGAGACGGCAATGAGCAGTTCTTC

D gene: TRBD1
J gene: TRBJ2-7
clone size: .
V gene: TRBV4-1
CDR3 protein: CASSQAQGVDEQYF
CDR3 DNA: TGCGCCAGCAGCCAAGCGCAGGGGGTCGACGAGCAGTACTTC

D gene: .
J gene: TRBJ2-5
clone size: .
V gene: TRBV7-2
CDR3 protein: CASSLEERRETQYF
CDR3 DNA: TGTGCCAGCAGCTTAGAGGAGCGACGGGAGACCCAGTACTTC

D gene: .
J gene: TRBJ2-5
clone size: .
V gene: TRBV27
CDR3 protein: CASRLGGGETQYF
CDR3 DNA: TGTGCCAGCAGGCTCGGGGGTGGGGAGACCCAGTACTTC

D gene: .
J gene: TRBJ2-7
clone size: few
V gene: TRBV6-1
CDR3 protein: CASSEMGLISYEQYF
CDR3 DNA: TGTGCCAGCAGTGAAATGGGGCTCATCTCCTACGAGCAGTACTTC

D gene: .
J gene: TRBJ2-1
clone size: .
V gene: TRBV29-1
CDR3 protein: CSPELYNEQFF
CDR3 DNA: TGCAGCCCGGAGCTCTACAATGAGCAGTTCTTC

D gene: TRBD1
J gene: TRBJ1-1
clone size: .
V gene: TRBV2
CDR3 protein: CASSERQGALAEAFF
CDR3 DNA: TGTGCCAGCAGTGAAAGACAGGGGGCTCTAGCTGAAGCTTTCTTT

D gene: .
J gene: TRBJ1-1
clone size: .
V gene: TRBV5-8
CDR3 protein: CASSVNWGDTEAFF
CDR3 DNA: TGTGCCAGCAGCGTTAATTGGGGCGACACTGAAGCTTTCTTT

D gene: .
J gene: TRBJ1-2
clone size: .
V gene: TRBV27
CDR3 protein: CASSYAVQGSGYTF
CDR3 DNA: TGTGCCAGCAGTTACGCGGTACAGGGATCTGGCTACACCTTC

D gene: .
J gene: TRBJ2-1
clone size: .
V gene: TRBV5-4
CDR3 protein: CASSLVSYNEQFF
CDR3 DNA: TGTGCCAGCAGCTTGGTGAGCTACAATGAGCAGTTCTTC

D gene: .
J gene: TRBJ1-1
clone size: .
V gene: TRBV5-5
CDR3 protein: CASSSTQGMNTEAFF
CDR3 DNA: TGTGCCAGCAGCTCAACGCAGGGTATGAACACTGAAGCTTTCTTT

D gene: .
J gene: TRBJ2-2
clone size: .
V gene: TRBV28
CDR3 protein: CASSNRQDTYGELFF
CDR3 DNA: TGTGCCAGCAGTAACAGACAGGATACTTACGGGGAGCTGTTTTTT

D gene: .
J gene: TRBJ1-2
clone size: .
V gene: TRBV6-1
CDR3 protein: CASKQGYGYTF
CDR3 DNA: TGTGCCAGCAAACAGGGCTATGGCTACACCTTC

D gene: .
J gene: TRBJ2-5
clone size: .
V gene: TRBV7-9
CDR3 protein: CASSLTTEYQETQYF
CDR3 DNA: TGTGCCAGCAGCTTAACGACAGAGTACCAAGAGACCCAGTACTTC

D gene: TRBD1
J gene: TRBJ2-6
clone size: .
V gene: TRBV11-3
CDR3 protein: CASSVGGAGANVLTF
CDR3 DNA: TGTGCCAGCAGCGTAGGGGGCGCGGGGGCCAACGTCCTGACTTTC

D gene: .
J gene: TRBJ2-3
clone size: once
V gene: TRBV5-1
CDR3 protein: CASSLSRMDSFTDTQYF
CDR3 DNA: TGCGCCAGCAGCTTGAGTCGGATGGACAGTTTCACAGATACGCAGTATTTT

D gene: TRBD2
J gene: TRBJ2-5
clone size: once
V gene: TRBV7-6
CDR3 protein: CASSFSGRGGETQYF
CDR3 DNA: TGTGCCAGCAGCTTTAGCGGGAGAGGGGGAGAGACCCAGTACTTC

D gene: TRBD2
J gene: TRBJ2-7
clone size: once
V gene: TRBV4-1
CDR3 protein: CASSQDDYRGGTYEQYF
CDR3 DNA: TGCGCCAGCAGCCAAGATGACTATCGGGGGGGAACCTACGAGCAGTACTTC

D gene: TRBD1
J gene: TRBJ2-1
clone size: once
V gene: TRBV5-6
CDR3 protein: CASSFILAGGVDEQFF
CDR3 DNA: TGTGCCAGCAGCTTTATTCTGGCAGGGGGCGTGGATGAGCAGTTCTTC

D gene: .
J gene: TRBJ2-7
clone size: .
V gene: TRBV15
CDR3 protein: CATSPTDSSYEQYF
CDR3 DNA: TGTGCCACCAGCCCGACGGACAGCTCCTACGAGCAGTACTTC

D gene: TRBD1
J gene: TRBJ1-5
clone size: .
V gene: TRBV6-5
CDR3 protein: CASKRDRGGNQPQHF
CDR3 DNA: TGTGCCAGCAAAAGGGACAGGGGGGGCAATCAGCCCCAGCATTTT

D gene: .
J gene: TRBJ1-5
clone size: .
V gene: TRBV19
CDR3 protein: CASSMFSYSNQPQHF
CDR3 DNA: TGTGCCAGTAGTATGTTCTCTTATAGCAATCAGCCCCAGCATTTT

D gene: TRBD2
J gene: TRBJ2-1
clone size: few
V gene: TRBV27
CDR3 protein: CASSLAGDYNEQFF
CDR3 DNA: TGTGCCAGCAGTCTAGCGGGAGATTACAATGAGCAGTTCTTC

D gene: .
J gene: TRBJ2-7
clone size: .
V gene: TRBV10-1
CDR3 protein: CASSEGARSEQYF
CDR3 DNA: TGCGCCAGCAGTGAAGGGGCTAGGAGCGAGCAGTACTTC

D gene: .
J gene: TRBJ1-5
clone size: .
V gene: TRBV27
CDR3 protein: CASKVRGGTSNQPQHF
CDR3 DNA: TGTGCCAGCAAAGTTAGAGGGGGTACTAGCAATCAGCCCCAGCATTTT

D gene: TRBD1
J gene: TRBJ2-7
clone size: .
V gene: TRBV11-2
CDR3 protein: CASSLGIGTGYGQYF
CDR3 DNA: TGTGCCAGCAGCTTAGGGATCGGGACAGGGTACGGGCAGTACTTC

D gene: TRBD1
J gene: TRBJ1-2
clone size: .
V gene: TRBV11-2
CDR3 protein: CASRQPFRDRAYGYTF
CDR3 DNA: TGTGCCAGCCGACAGCCATTCCGGGACAGAGCCTATGGCTACACCTTC

D gene: .
J gene: TRBJ2-1
clone size: .
V gene: TRBV6-5
CDR3 protein: CASSYSDGMLYNEQFF
CDR3 DNA: TGTGCCAGCAGTTACTCAGACGGGATGCTTTACAATGAGCAGTTCTTC

D gene: .
J gene: TRBJ2-1
clone size: .
V gene: TRBV25-1
CDR3 protein: CASASNEQFF
CDR3 DNA: TGTGCCAGCGCTAGCAATGAGCAGTTCTTC